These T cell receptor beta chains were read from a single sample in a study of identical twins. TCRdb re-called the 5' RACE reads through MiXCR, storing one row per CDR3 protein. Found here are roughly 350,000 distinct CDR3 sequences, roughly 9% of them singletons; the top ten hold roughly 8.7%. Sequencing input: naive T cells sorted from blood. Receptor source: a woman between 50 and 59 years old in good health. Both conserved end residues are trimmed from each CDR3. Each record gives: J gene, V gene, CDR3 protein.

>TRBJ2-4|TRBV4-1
ASSLGEATAKNIQY
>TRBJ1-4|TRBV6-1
ASLGPANEKLF
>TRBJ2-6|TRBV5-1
ASSSLSSGANVLT
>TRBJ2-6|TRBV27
ASSWGVLDPLAGANVLT
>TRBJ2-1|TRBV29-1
SVDGLGTRPYNEQF
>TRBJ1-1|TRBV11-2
ASSKNRGAGEAF
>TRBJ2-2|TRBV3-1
ASSPGANGELF
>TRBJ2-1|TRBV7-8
ASSLGGRVGNEQF
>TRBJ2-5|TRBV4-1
ASSQRPALVQETQY
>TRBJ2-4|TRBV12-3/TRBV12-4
ARWFEDGGKNIQY
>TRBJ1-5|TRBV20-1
SAINTPMGSNQPQH
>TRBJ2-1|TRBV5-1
ASKPGGGANEQF
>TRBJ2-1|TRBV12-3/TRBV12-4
ASSHLLGQGHYNEQF
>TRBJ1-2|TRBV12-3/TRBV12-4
ASSYPDPYYGYT
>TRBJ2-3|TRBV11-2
ASSARVTSGSSTDTQY
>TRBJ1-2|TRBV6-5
ASRTGVGGYT
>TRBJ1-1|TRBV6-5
ASSPGQLYTEAF
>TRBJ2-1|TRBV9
ASSPSRVGVRGEQF
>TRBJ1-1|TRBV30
AWSAGSEAF
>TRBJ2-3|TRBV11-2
ASSLQDTQY
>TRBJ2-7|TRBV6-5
ASSYGLAGVEEQY
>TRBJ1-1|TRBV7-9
ASSLARRGEAF
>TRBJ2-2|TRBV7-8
ASSLARLNTGELF
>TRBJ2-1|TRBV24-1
ATSEAGSSYNEQF
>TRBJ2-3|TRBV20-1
SASVGGAGDTQY
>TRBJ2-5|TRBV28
ASSPNRETQY
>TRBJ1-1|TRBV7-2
ASSLSYNPNTEAF
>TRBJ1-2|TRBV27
ASRQGINNYGYT